This T cell receptor (beta chain) comes out of a study of blood T cell repertoires in COVID-19. As originally analysed: Using reference gene primer amplification, nucleated cell counts were estimated. TCRdb's table, derived via immunoSEQ multiplex PCR, lists solely in-frame clones and lacks some. D and trimming were read from the DNA, whereas the V and J calls and clone size are those reported in that table. Of approximately 190,000 clones in the sample, around 84% were seen once. The CDR3 has 17 amino acids. The germline gives CDR1 MNHNS, CDR2 SASEGT. The V and J ends lost 4 bases and 4 bases respectively, with 22 bases between them.

Sequenced sample: peripheral blood. The rearrangement uses TRBV6-1 and TRBJ1-2; D may be TRBD1 (5 bases). This sequence originates from a human donor in a cohort sampled during active COVID-19. The CDR3 region is CASSGGGSVLELYGYTF. The CDR3 coding sequence is TGTGCCAGCAGTGGGGGGGGATCTGTACTAGAGCTCTATGGCTACACCTTC.